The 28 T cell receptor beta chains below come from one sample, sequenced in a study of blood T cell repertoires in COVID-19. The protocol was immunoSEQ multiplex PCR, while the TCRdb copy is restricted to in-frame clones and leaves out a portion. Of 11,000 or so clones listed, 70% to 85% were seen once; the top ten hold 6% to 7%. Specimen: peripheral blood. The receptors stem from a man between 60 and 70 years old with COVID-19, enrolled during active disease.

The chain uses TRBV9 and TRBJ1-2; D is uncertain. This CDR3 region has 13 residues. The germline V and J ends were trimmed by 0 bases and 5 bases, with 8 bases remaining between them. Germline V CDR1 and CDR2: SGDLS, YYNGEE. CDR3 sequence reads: CASSVGFPYGYTF. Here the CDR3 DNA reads TGTGCCAGCAGCGTAGGTTTCCCGTATGGCTACACCTTC.

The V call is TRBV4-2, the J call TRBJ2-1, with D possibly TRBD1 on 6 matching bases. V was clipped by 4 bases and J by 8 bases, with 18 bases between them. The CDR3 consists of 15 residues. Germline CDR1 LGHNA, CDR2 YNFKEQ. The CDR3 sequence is CASSPQGLAGDEQFF. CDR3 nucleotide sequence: TGTGCCAGCAGCCCCCAGGGGCTAGCCGGCGATGAGCAGTTCTTC.

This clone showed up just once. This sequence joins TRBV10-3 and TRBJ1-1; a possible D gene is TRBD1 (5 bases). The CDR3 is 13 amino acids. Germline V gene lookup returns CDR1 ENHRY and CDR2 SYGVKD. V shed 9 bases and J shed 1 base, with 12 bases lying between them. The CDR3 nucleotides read TGTGCCATTCAGGGTCCTGGGAACACTGAAGCTTTCTTT. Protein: CAIQGPGNTEAFF.

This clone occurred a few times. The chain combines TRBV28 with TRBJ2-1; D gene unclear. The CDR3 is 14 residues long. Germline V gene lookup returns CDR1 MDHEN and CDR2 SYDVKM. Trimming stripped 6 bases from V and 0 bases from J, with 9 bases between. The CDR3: CASRTVLSYNEQFF. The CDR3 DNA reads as TGTGCCAGCAGAACGGTCCTCTCCTACAATGAGCAGTTCTTC.

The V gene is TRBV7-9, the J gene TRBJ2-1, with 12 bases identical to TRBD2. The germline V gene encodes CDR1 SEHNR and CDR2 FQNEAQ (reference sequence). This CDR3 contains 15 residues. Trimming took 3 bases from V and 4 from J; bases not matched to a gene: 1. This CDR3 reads CASSFGLAGYNEQFF. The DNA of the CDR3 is TGTGCCAGCAGCTTCGGACTAGCGGGATACAATGAGCAGTTCTTC. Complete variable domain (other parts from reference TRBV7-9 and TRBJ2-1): DTGVSQNPRHKITKRGQNVTFRCDPISEHNRLYWYRQTLGQGPEFLTYFQNEAQLEKSRLLSDRFSAERPKGSFSTLEIQRTEQGDSAMYLCASSFGLAGYNEQFFGPGTRLTVL.

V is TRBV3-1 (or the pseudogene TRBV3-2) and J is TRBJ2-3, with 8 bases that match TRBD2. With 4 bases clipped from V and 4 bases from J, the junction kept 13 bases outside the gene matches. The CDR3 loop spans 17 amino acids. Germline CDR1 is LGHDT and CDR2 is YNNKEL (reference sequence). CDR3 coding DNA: TGTGCCAGCAGCCCCATCCGGGGCGGGGGGATCCCAGATACGCAGTATTTT. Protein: CASSPIRGGGIPDTQYF.

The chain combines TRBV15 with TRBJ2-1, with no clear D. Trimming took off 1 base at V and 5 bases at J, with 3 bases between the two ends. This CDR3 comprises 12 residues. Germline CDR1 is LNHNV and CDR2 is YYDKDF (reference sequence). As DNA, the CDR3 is TGTGCCACCAGCAGAGGAGACAATGAGCAGTTCTTC. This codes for CATSRGDNEQFF.

This CDR3 is CASSQDRKLNTEAFF. For the CDR3, the DNA is TGCGCCAGCAGCCAAGATAGAAAGCTGAACACTGAAGCTTTCTTT. The gene calls are TRBV4-1 and TRBJ1-1; unclear D gene. Germline V gene lookup returns CDR1 MGHRA and CDR2 YSYEKL. The V and J ends lost 0 bases and 0 bases respectively, with 8 bases between them. The CDR3 runs 15 residues.

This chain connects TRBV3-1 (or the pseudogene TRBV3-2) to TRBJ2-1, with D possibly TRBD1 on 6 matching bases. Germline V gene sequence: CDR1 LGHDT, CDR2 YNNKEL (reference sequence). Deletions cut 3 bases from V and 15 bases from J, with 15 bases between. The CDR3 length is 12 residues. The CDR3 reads CASSHHRQVPFF. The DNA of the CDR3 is TGTGCCAGCAGCCACCACCGACAGGTACCGTTCTTC.

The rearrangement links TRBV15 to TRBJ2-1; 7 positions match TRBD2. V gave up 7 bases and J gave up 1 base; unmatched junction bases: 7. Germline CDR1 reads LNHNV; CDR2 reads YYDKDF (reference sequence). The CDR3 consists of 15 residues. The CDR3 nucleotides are TGTGCCACCACCCCCCGCGGGAGATCCTACAATGAGCAGTTCTTC. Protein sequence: CATTPRGRSYNEQFF.

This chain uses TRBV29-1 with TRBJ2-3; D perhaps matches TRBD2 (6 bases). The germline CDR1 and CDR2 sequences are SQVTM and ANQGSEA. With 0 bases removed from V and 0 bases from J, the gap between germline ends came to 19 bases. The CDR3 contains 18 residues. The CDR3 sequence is CSVEDPRRGIASTDTQYF. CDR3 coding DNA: TGCAGCGTTGAAGATCCCCGCCGGGGGATAGCTAGCACAGATACGCAGTATTTT.

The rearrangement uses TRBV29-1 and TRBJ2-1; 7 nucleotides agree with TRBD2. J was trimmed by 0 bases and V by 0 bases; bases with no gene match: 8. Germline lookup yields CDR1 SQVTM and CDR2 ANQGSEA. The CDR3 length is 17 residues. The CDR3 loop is CSVEDSWAGDSYNEQFF. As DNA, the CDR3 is TGCAGCGTTGAAGATTCTTGGGCGGGGGACTCCTACAATGAGCAGTTCTTC.

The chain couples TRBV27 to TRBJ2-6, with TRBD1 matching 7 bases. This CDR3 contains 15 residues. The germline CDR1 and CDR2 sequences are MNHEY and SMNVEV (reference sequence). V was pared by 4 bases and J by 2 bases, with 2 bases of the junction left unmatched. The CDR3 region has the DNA TGTGCCAGCAGTTCCACAGGGGCTGGGGCCAACGTCCTGACTTTC. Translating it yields CASSSTGAGANVLTF. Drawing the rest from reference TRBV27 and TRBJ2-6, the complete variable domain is EAQVTQNPRYLITVTGKKLTVTCSQNMNHEYMSWYRQDPGLGLRQIYYSMNVEVTDKGDVPEGYKVSRKEKRNFPLILESPSPNQTSLYFCASSSTGAGANVLTFGAGSRLTVL.

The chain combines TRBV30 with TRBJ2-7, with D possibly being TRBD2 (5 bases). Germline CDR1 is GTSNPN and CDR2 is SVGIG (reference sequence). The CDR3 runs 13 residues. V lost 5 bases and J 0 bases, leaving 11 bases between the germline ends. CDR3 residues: CAWGSGSSYEQYF. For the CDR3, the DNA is TGTGCCTGGGGTTCGGGAAGCTCCTACGAGCAGTACTTC.

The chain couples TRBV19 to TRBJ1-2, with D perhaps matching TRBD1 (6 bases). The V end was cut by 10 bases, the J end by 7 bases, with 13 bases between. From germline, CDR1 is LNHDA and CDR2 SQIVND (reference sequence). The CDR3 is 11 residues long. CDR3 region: CAIEGRGGYTF. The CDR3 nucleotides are TGTGCCATCGAGGGCAGGGGTGGCTACACCTTC.

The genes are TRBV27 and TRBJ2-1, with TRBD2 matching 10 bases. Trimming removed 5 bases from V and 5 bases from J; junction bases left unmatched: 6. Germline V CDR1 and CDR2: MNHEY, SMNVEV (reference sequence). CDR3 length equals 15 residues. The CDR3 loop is CASSTQREGHNEQFF. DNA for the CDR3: TGTGCCAGCAGTACCCAGCGGGAGGGACACAATGAGCAGTTCTTC.

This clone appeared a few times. CDR3: CASSFGTGTVYGYTF. The CDR3 DNA reads as TGTGCCAGCAGCTTCGGGACAGGGACCGTCTATGGCTACACCTTC. The rearrangement links TRBV5-5 to TRBJ1-2; 9 bases map to TRBD1. The germline CDR1 and CDR2 sequences are SGHKS and YYEKEE (reference sequence). CDR3 length equals 15 residues. The ends lost 2 bases at V and 4 bases at J; junction bases unmatched: 6.

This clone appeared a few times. The CDR3, as DNA: TGTGCCAGCAGTTTATCACAGGGTTACTATGGCTACACCTTC. Translation gives CASSLSQGYYGYTF. The genes are TRBV27 and TRBJ1-2, with a possible D match to TRBD1 (6 bases). The CDR3 covers 14 residues. V was shortened by 0 bases and J by 3 bases, with 8 bases between the two germline ends. Looked up from germline, CDR1 is MNHEY and CDR2 is SMNVEV (reference sequence).

CDR3 in amino acids: CATSGQLGSGGPQETQYF. The DNA of the CDR3 is TGTGCCACCAGTGGCCAATTGGGTTCGGGGGGACCACAAGAGACCCAGTACTTC. The J gene is TRBJ2-5, the V gene TRBV24-1, with 7 bases fitting TRBD2. CDR3 length: 18 residues. The junction had 16 bases not matched to a gene; V was cut back by 5 bases and J by 2 bases. From germline, CDR1 is KGHDR and CDR2 SFDVKD.

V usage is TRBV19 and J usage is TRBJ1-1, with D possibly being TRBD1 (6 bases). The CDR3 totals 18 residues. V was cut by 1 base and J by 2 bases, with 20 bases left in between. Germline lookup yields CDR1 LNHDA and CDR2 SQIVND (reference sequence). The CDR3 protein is CASSIGDSGAWGNTEAFF. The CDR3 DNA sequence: TGTGCCAGTAGTATAGGCGACTCAGGGGCCTGGGGAAACACTGAAGCTTTCTTT.

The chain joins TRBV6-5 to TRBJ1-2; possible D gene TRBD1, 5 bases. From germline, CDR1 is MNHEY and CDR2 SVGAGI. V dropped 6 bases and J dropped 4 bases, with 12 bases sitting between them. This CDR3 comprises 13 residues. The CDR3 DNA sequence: TGTGCCAGCAGCCCGGGCGGGGGCTATGGCTACACCTTC. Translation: CASSPGGGYGYTF.

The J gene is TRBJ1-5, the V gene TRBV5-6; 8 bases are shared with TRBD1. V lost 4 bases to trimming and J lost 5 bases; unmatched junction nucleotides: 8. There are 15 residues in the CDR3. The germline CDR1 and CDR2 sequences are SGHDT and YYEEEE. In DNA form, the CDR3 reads TGTGCCAGCAGCCTGACAGGGGCCTACGATCAGCCCCAGCATTTT. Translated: CASSLTGAYDQPQHF.

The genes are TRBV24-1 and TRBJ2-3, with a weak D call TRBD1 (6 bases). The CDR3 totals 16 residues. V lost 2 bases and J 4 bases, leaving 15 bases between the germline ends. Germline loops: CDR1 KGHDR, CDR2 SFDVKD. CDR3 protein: CATSDSLRGIADTQYF. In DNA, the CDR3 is TGTGCCACCAGTGATTCCTTGAGGGGGATCGCAGATACGCAGTATTTT.

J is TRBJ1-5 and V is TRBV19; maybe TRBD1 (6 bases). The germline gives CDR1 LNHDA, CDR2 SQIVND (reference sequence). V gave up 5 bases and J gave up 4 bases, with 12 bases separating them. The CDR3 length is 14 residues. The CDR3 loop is CASSSTGLNQPQHF. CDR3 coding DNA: TGTGCCAGTAGTTCGACAGGCCTAAATCAGCCCCAGCATTTT.

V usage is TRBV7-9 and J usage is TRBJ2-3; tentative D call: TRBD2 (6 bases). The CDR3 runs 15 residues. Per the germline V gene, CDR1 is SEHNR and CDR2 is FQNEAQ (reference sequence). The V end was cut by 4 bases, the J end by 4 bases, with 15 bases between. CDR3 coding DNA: TGTGCCAGCAGCTGGGGACTCCCACTCCCAGATACGCAGTATTTT. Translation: CASSWGLPLPDTQYF.

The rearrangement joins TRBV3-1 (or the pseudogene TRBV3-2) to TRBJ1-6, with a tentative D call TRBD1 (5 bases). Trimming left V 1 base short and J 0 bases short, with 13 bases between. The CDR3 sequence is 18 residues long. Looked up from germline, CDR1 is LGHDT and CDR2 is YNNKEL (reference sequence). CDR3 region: CASSQVTGFSSYNSPLHF. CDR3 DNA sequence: TGTGCCAGCAGCCAAGTTACAGGCTTTAGCTCCTATAATTCACCCCTCCACTTT.

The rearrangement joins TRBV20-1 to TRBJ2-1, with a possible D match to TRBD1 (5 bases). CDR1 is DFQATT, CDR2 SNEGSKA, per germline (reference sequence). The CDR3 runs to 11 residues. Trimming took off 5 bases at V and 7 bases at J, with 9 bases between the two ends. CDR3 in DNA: TGCAGTGCTGCAGGGTGGAATGAGCAGTTCTTC. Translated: CSAAGWNEQFF.

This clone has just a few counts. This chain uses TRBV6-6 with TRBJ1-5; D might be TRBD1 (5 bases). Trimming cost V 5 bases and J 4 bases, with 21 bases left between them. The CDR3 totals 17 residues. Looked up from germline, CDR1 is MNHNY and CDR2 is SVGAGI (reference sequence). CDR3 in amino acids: CASSPFAGEARNQPQHF. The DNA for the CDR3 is TGTGCCAGCAGTCCTTTCGCGGGGGAGGCCCGTAATCAGCCCCAGCATTTT.